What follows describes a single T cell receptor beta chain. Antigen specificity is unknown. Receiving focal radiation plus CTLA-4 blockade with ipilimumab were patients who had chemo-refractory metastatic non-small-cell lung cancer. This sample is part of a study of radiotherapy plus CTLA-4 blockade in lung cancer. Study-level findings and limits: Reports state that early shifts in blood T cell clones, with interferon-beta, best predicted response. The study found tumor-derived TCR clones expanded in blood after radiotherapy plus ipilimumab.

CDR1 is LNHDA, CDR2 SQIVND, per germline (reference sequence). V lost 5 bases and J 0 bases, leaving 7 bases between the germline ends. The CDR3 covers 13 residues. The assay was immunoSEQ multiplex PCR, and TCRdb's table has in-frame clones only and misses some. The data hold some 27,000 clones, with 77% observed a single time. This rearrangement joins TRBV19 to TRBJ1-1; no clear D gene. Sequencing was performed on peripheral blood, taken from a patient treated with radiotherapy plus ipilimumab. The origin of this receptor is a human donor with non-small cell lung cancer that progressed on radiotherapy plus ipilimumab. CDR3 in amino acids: CASSFAMNTEAFF. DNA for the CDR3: TGTGCCAGTAGTTTCGCAATGAACACTGAAGCTTTCTTT.